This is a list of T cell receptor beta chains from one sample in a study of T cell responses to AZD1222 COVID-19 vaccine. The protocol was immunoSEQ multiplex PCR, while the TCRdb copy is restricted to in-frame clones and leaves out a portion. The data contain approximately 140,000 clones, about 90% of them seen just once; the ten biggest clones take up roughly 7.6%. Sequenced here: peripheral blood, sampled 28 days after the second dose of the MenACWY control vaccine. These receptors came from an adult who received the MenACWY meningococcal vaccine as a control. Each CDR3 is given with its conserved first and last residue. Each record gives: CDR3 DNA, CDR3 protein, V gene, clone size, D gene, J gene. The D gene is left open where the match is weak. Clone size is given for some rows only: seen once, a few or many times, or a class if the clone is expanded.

TGTGCCAGCAGTCTTCGGGTCGGGACTGAGCAGTTCTTC CASSLRVGTEQFF TRBV27 . . TRBJ2-1
TGTGCCAGCAGCGTACTAGCGGGAGGAGGGGAGCAGTTCTTC CASSVLAGGGEQFF TRBV6-4 few TRBD2 TRBJ2-1
TGTGCCAGTAGTAGAAGCGGGGGCAGCACAGATACGCAGTATTTT CASSRSGGSTDTQYF TRBV19 . TRBD2 TRBJ2-3
TGTGCCAGCAGCTCCGACAGGGGCGGGAGGGGCAATCAGCCCCAGCATTTT CASSSDRGGRGNQPQHF TRBV7-2 . TRBD1 TRBJ1-5
TGTGCCGTAAAGCGGACAGGGGACGAGCAGTACTTC CAVKRTGDEQYF TRBV6-6 . TRBD1 TRBJ2-7
TGTGCCAGCGCGTCGGGGACCCTCCACGAGCAGTACTTC CASASGTLHEQYF TRBV28 . . TRBJ2-7
TGTGCCAGCAGCCCCCGGACAACCTACGAGCAGTACTTC CASSPRTTYEQYF TRBV11-2 . . TRBJ2-7
TGCAGTGCCGAGGCGTTGAATGAGCAGTTCTTC CSAEALNEQFF TRBV20-1 . . TRBJ2-1
TGTGCCAGCAGTCCTCGTTGGTTCTTGGACACTGAAGCTTTCTTT CASSPRWFLDTEAFF TRBV27 . . TRBJ1-1
TGTGCCAGCAGTGCAGGGGGCTATGGCAATCAGCCCCAGCATTTT CASSAGGYGNQPQHF TRBV2 . TRBD1 TRBJ1-5